This T cell receptor (beta chain) was retrieved from a study of T cell responses to AZD1222 COVID-19 vaccine. Study summary: Second doses at about 4 or about 12 weeks were pooled.

Profiled with immunoSEQ multiplex PCR; TCRdb holds only in-frame clones, not every one. In the table there are 95,000 to 100,000 clones, approximately 84% of which are singletons. V shed 2 bases and J shed 3 bases, with 14 bases lying between them. There are 15 residues in the CDR3. Germline V gives CDR1 SQVTM, CDR2 ANQGSEA. Sequenced material: peripheral blood, taken on day 0 of AZD1222 vaccination. The clonotype originates from an adult in good health. The rearrangement links TRBV29-1 to TRBJ2-1; no clear D gene. CDR3 DNA sequence: TGCAGCGTTGAAATTGTAGGCAGTTACTACAATGAGCAGTTCTTC. Amino acid sequence: CSVEIVGSYYNEQFF.